Included here is one T cell receptor beta chain sequence, with context. This record belongs to a study of CD8+CD57+ T cells in acquired aplastic anemia. The CDR3 contains 14 residues. Germline values: CDR1 SEHNR, CDR2 FQNEAQ (reference sequence). After removal of 3 bases from V and 8 bases from J, the junction contained 4 bases not matched to a gene. TCR beta VDJ and CDR3 profiling used genomic DNA as template. TCRdb ran MiXCR on the reads and lists one entry per CDR3 protein. The sample contains 200,000 or so distinct CDR3 sequences, about three fifths of which appear only once. This TCR derives from a human donor with severe aplastic anemia or a healthy control (not recorded which). The chain couples TRBV7-9 to TRBJ1-6; 7 nucleotides agree with TRBD1. Material for sequencing was sorted CD4+, CD8+, or CD8+CD57+ T cells (not recorded which) from PBMCs. This CDR3 is CASSFSQGDSPLHF. The CDR3 DNA reads as TGTGCCAGCAGCTTCTCTCAGGGGGATTCACCCCTCCACTTT.